This is a list of T cell receptor beta chains from one sample in a study of blood T cell repertoires in COVID-19. The assay was immunoSEQ multiplex PCR, and TCRdb's table has in-frame clones only and misses some. The sample lists a few hundred thousand clones, approximately 81% seen once, with less than 8.5% in the top ten. Sequencing was performed on PBMCs or T cells enriched from blood (not recorded which). These receptors were taken from a woman aged 50 to 60 who had been exposed to COVID-19. The CDR3 runs from the conserved cysteine through the conserved F or W. Each record gives: clone size, J gene, D gene, V gene, CDR3 protein, CDR3 DNA. The D gene is left open where the match is weak. The size entry is marked missing in some rows and otherwise reads once, few, many or a size class.

>.|TRBJ1-5|.|TRBV19
CASSIVEGINQPQHF
TGTGCCAGTAGTATTGTAGAGGGAATAAATCAGCCCCAGCATTTT
>.|TRBJ1-2|TRBD1|TRBV7-9
CASSGVKTGDVLWGYTF
TGTGCCAGTAGCGGGGTTAAAACAGGGGACGTCTTGTGGGGCTACACCTTC
>.|TRBJ1-1|.|TRBV2
CASSSDLLTEAFF
TGTGCCAGCAGTTCAGACTTACTTACTGAAGCTTTCTTT
>once|TRBJ2-5|.|TRBV7-9
CASSLQETQYF
TGTGCCAGCAGCCTCCAAGAGACCCAGTACTTC
>.|TRBJ2-1|TRBD1|TRBV9
CASSVGDRPENEQFF
TGTGCCAGCAGCGTGGGGGACAGACCAGAAAATGAGCAGTTCTTC
>.|TRBJ2-7|.|TRBV20-1
CSASIALSPDAEQYF
TGCAGTGCTAGTATTGCCCTAAGTCCCGATGCCGAGCAGTACTTC
>.|TRBJ1-5|.|TRBV19
CASSLGPNQPQHF
TGTGCCAGTAGTTTGGGGCCGAATCAGCCCCAGCATTTT
>few|TRBJ2-2|.|TRBV6-5
CASSLGHRGGELFF
TGTGCCAGCAGTCTGGGACACCGGGGCGGGGAGCTGTTTTTT
>.|TRBJ2-1|TRBD1|TRBV7-9
CASSLFHLTGQGADEQFF
TGTGCCAGCAGCTTATTTCATCTAACGGGACAGGGGGCGGATGAGCAGTTCTTC
>.|TRBJ1-6|TRBD1|TRBV28
CASSLSGQVYNSPLHF
TGTGCCAGCAGTTTATCCGGACAGGTTTATAATTCACCCCTCCACTTT
>.|TRBJ1-1|.|TRBV3-1/TRBV3-2
CASSQDHGNTEAFF
TGTGCCAGCAGCCAAGATCACGGGAACACTGAAGCTTTCTTT
>few|TRBJ2-1|TRBD2|TRBV25-1
CASRHSGGSYNEQFF
TGTGCCAGCAGACATAGCGGGGGGAGCTACAATGAGCAGTTCTTC
>once|TRBJ2-5|TRBD2|TRBV15
CATSRGVGGSMVTQYF
TGTGCCACCAGCAGAGGGGTCGGGGGGTCAATGGTGACCCAGTACTTC
>.|TRBJ2-2|TRBD1|TRBV7-8
CASSVEGQGSTGELFF
TGTGCCAGCAGCGTGGAAGGACAGGGAAGCACCGGGGAGCTGTTTTTT
>.|TRBJ2-5|TRBD2|TRBV23-1
CASSPSLRLADQETQYF
TGCGCCAGCAGCCCTTCCTTACGACTAGCGGACCAAGAGACCCAGTACTTC
>.|TRBJ1-2|.|TRBV18
CASSPQGVYGYTF
TGTGCCAGCTCACCACAAGGGGTCTATGGCTACACCTTC
>.|TRBJ1-2|.|TRBV29-1
CSVEEDIGYGYTF
TGCAGCGTTGAAGAGGACATAGGATATGGCTACACCTTC
>.|TRBJ2-7|.|TRBV7-9
CASSLQGKGEQYF
TGTGCCAGCAGCCTTCAGGGTAAGGGCGAGCAGTACTTC
>once|TRBJ2-2|TRBD2|TRBV5-1
CASSRDGGVLPAGELFF
TGCGCCAGCAGCCGGGACGGGGGGGTCCTGCCGGCCGGGGAGCTGTTTTTT